The T cell receptor (beta chain) described here comes from a study of monozygotic twins with inflammatory bowel disease. Broader study findings: Varying immunosuppressive regimens may have increased patient repertoire variability.

From the 5' RACE reads, TCRdb lists one entry per CDR3 protein and no DNA. The sample totals over 150,000 distinct CDR3 sequences. The CDR3 runs to 17 residues. Germline V lookup: CDR1 LNHNV, CDR2 YYDKDF (reference sequence). Concerning this clonotype: The antigen is undetermined.

The clonotype was recovered from a human donor with ulcerative colitis or Crohn's disease, or a healthy co-twin of an affected twin (not recorded which). The V and J genes are TRBV15 and TRBJ2-2; as DNA is missing, the TRBD1 call by TCRdb cannot be tested. The material sequenced was blood. The CDR3 loop reads CATSRDRATPITGELFF.